This TCR beta chain was documented in a study of T-cell reconstitution after alpha-beta-depleted transplantation in children. Broader study findings: Reportedly, roughly two months post-transplant, alpha-beta T cells arose from several hundred expanded graft clones. At one year after transplant, newly produced T cells mostly accounted for T-cell counts and diversity. At day 60, the high TCRbeta diversity found in some patients originated from recipient T cells and thymic progenitors that had survived.

As concerns this clonotype: The antigen remains undetermined.

As it was prepared, the TCRbeta library received unique molecular identifiers. TCRdb fed the PCR reads into MiXCR, producing one record per CDR3 protein. The table has roughly 790,000 distinct CDR3 sequences, around 17% seen once. V was pared by 4 bases and J by 8 bases, with 9 bases between. The CDR3 length is 11 residues. Germline V CDR1 and CDR2: SGHRS, YFSETQ. The V gene is TRBV5-1, the J gene TRBJ1-1; D gene uncertain. Sequencing used PBMCs, mostly from graft donor cells, obtained 360 days after TCRalphabeta/CD19-depleted stem cell transplant. The TCR sequence derives from a male patient between 10 and 17 years old who had a stem cell transplant for acute lymphoblastic leukemia, so the T cells may come from the graft donor. The CDR3 DNA follows: TGCGCCAGCAGCATCCCCGGGGAAGCTTTCTTT. Protein product: CASSIPGEAFF.